The subject of this entry is one T cell receptor beta chain. Its antigen is not known. The CDR3 is made up of 13 amino acids. Unmatched junction bases numbered 2, after V lost 4 bases and J lost 2 bases. CDR1 is SGHRS and CDR2 is YFSETQ in the germline V gene. This entry belongs to a study of shared clonotypes between healthy human individuals. General study findings and limits: A reduction in generation probabilities was seen for non-shared clonotypes relative to those shared by all four donors.

It was CD45RO-negative cells, positively selected for CCR7, that made up naive CD8 cells, with terminally differentiated effector memory CD45RA+ cells excluded. Here immunoSEQ multiplex PCR was the method, and the copy in TCRdb shows in-frame clones only, minus some. The data contain 550,000 to 750,000 clones, approximately 90% of them seen just once; the ten biggest clones take up 24%. The rearrangement links TRBV5-1 to TRBJ2-7; TRBD1 matches 8 bases. The clonotype originates from a man aged 25-45 years in good health. What was sequenced was naive CD8+ T cells sorted from blood. The CDR3 reads CASSRTGTYEQYF. The CDR3 nucleotides are TGCGCCAGCAGCCGGACAGGGACCTACGAGCAGTACTTC.